Presented here are 10 T cell receptor beta chains from one specimen sequenced in a study of Graves' ophthalmopathy and Graves' hyperthyroidism. Investigators amplified TCR beta CDR3 regions from RNA transcripts. HTBI-primed RT-PCR formed the first round, and a multiplex PCR formed the second. Each CDR3 protein is one row after TCRdb ran MiXCR on the multiplex PCR reads. Of 740,000 or so distinct CDR3 sequences listed, 40% are singletons. The sample taken for sequencing was peripheral blood. The origin of the receptors is an adult man with Graves' ophthalmopathy.

This chain uses TRBV11-1 with TRBJ2-7; 13 bases fit TRBD2. The CDR3 runs 12 residues. Germline V gene sequence: CDR1 SGHAT, CDR2 FQDESV (reference sequence). The CDR3 nucleotides read TGTGCTAGGGGACTAGCGGGGTACGAGCAGTACTTC. Translation gives CARGLAGYEQYF.

The chain links TRBV7-8 to TRBJ1-5; 8 bases map to TRBD1. V was pared by 2 bases and J by 6 bases, with 12 bases of the junction left unmatched. Germline CDR1 reads SGHVS; CDR2 reads FQNEAQ. This CDR3 contains 17 residues. The CDR3 region is CASSLLSRTGFFQPQHF. Written as DNA, the CDR3 is TGTGCCAGCAGCTTACTTTCGAGGACAGGGTTTTTTCAGCCCCAGCATTTT.

The chain uses TRBV7-9 and TRBJ1-3; no definite D call. V was trimmed by 3 bases and J by 3 bases, leaving 21 bases between them. Germline V gene data show CDR1 as SEHNR and CDR2 as FQNEAQ (reference sequence). The CDR3 contains 18 residues. The CDR3, as DNA: TGTGCCAGCAGCTTCGGTAGCCTAGATGGGTTCGTTGGAAACACCATATATTTT. It translates to CASSFGSLDGFVGNTIYF.

As for this clonotype: This CDR3 fails to terminate in the conserved phenylalanine or tryptophan, so it likely reflects a read error. Because the CDR3's place on the DNA is in doubt, the DNA is left out and the CDR3 is given as listed by TCRdb. The rearrangement joins TRBV29-1 to TRBJ2-5. Germline V lookup: CDR1 SQVTM, CDR2 ANQGSEA. The CDR3 length is 8 residues, termini included. The chain's CDR3 is CSVVAENT.

Of note for this clonotype: A read error may explain this, as a much larger clone is one base away. The CDR3 DNA reads TGTGCCAGCAGTGGACGGGGAGCGGAGCTGTTTTTT. Translated: CASSGRGAELFF. The chain links TRBV2 to TRBJ2-2, with D possibly matching TRBD2 (5 bases). V was pared by 4 bases and J by 10 bases, with 10 bases between. CDR3 size: 12 residues. Germline assignment: CDR1 SNHLY and CDR2 FYNNEI.

Ten or more counts support this clonotype. This chain uses TRBV29-1 with TRBJ2-2, with no clear D. This CDR3 has 12 residues. Germline V gene lookup returns CDR1 SQVTM and CDR2 ANQGSEA. Trimming removed 1 base from V and 4 bases from J, with 4 bases in between. The CDR3 protein is CSVEAPTGELFF. CDR3 nucleotides: TGCAGCGTTGAAGCCCCCACCGGGGAGCTGTTTTTT.

This chain links TRBV24-1 with TRBJ1-5; 7 bases agree with TRBD1. The germline gives CDR1 KGHDR, CDR2 SFDVKD. V lost 7 bases and J lost 7; bases outside the gene matches: 6. There are 13 residues in the CDR3. The CDR3 is CATSSPGGQPQHF. The CDR3 region has the DNA TGTGCCACCAGCTCCCCAGGGGGGCAGCCCCAGCATTTT.

This clonotype was detected only a few times. V usage is TRBV5-1 and J usage is TRBJ2-2, with no clear D. Germline assignment: CDR1 SGHRS and CDR2 YFSETQ. The V end lost 4 bases, the J end lost 3 bases, and 10 bases lay between the germline ends. The CDR3 sequence is 14 residues long. The CDR3, as DNA: TGCGCCAGCAGCCCAGTCTTAGACACCGGGGAGCTGTTTTTT. Translated, it gives CASSPVLDTGELFF. The full variable domain, with the rest looked up from reference TRBV5-1 and TRBJ2-2, is KAGVTQTPRYLIKTRGQQVTLSCSPISGHRSVSWYQQTPGQGLQFLFEYFSETQRNKGNFPGRFSGRQFSNSRSEMNVSTLELGDSALYLCASSPVLDTGELFFGEGSRLTVL.

CDR3 protein: CASSPGRFGYEQYF. CDR3 coding DNA: TGTGCCAGCAGCCCAGGTAGATTCGGCTACGAGCAGTACTTC. The chain employs TRBV7-2 and TRBJ2-5; no clear D. The J call may be incorrect, as the DNA end agrees better with TRBJ2-7. The CDR3 is made up of 14 amino acids. Germline loops: CDR1 SGHTA, CDR2 FQGNSA.

This chain uses TRBV25-1 with TRBJ1-6; D gene unclear. The length of the CDR3 is 22 residues. Germline-derived CDR1 and CDR2 are MGHDK and SYGVNS. V shed 5 bases and J shed 0 bases, with 29 bases lying between them. The CDR3 protein is CASSYSLRNTFTPSSYNSPLHF. The CDR3 DNA reads as TGTGCCAGCAGTTACTCCCTCAGGAATACCTTCACCCCGAGCTCCTATAATTCACCCCTCCACTTT.